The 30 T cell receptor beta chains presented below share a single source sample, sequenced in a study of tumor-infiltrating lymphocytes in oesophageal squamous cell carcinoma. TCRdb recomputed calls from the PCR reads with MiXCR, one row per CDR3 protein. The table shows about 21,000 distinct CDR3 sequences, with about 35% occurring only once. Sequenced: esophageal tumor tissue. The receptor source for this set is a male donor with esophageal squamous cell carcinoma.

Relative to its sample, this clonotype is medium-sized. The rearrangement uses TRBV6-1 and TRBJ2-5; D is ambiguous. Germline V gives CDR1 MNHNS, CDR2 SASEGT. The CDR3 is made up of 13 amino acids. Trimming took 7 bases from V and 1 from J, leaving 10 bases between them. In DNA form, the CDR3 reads TGTGCCAGCATTGTGGGATCCCAAGAGACCCAGTACTTC. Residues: CASIVGSQETQYF.

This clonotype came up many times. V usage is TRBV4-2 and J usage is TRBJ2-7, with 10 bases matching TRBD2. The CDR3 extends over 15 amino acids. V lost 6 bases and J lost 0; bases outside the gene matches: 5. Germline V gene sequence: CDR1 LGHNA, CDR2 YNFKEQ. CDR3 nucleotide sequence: TGTGCCAGCAGACCCGCTAGCGGGGGCTCCTACGAGCAGTACTTC. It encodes CASRPASGGSYEQYF.

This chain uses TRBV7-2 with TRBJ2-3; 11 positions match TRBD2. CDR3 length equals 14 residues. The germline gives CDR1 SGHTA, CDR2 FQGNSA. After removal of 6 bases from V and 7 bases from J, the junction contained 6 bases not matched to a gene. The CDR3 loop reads CASSLAGGRHTQYF. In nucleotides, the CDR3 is TGTGCCAGCAGTCTAGCGGGAGGCCGACATACGCAGTATTTT.

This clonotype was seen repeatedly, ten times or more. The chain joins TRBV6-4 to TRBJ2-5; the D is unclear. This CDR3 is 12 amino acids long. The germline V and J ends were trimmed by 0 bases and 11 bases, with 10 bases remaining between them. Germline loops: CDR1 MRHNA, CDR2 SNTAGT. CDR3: CASSDSSNEQYF. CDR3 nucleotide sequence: TGTGCCAGCAGTGACTCGTCCAATGAGCAGTACTTC.

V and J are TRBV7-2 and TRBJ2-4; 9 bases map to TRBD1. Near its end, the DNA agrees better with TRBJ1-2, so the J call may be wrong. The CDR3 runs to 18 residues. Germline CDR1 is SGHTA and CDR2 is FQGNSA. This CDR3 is CASSSRTGTGLEGYGYTF. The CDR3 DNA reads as TGTGCCAGCAGCTCTCGAACCGGGACAGGGTTGGAAGGCTATGGCTACACCTTC.

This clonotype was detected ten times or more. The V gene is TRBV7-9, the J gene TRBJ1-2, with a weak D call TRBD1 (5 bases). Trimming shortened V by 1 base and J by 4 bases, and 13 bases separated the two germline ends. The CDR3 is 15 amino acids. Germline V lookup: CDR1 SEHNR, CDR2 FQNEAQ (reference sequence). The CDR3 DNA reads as TGTGCCAGCAGCTTAGGGGGGTCCTCAAGCTATGGCTACACCTTC. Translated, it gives CASSLGGSSSYGYTF.

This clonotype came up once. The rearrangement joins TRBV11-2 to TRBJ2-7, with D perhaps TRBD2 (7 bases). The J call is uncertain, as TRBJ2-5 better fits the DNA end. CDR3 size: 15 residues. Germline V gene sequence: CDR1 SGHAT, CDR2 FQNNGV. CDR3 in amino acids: CASRRGGGPQETQYF. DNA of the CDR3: TGTGCCAGCAGGAGAGGGGGGGGGCCACAAGAGACCCAGTACTTC.

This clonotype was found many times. The CDR3 loop reads CASSSGQAGTDTQYF. In DNA form, the CDR3 reads TGTGCCAGCAGCTCAGGACAGGCCGGCACAGATACGCAGTATTTT. The genes are TRBV11-2 and TRBJ2-3, with TRBD1 matching 7 bases. In germline, CDR1 is SGHAT, CDR2 FQNNGV. J lost 1 base, V lost 4 bases, and 5 bases had no gene match. This CDR3 has 15 amino acids.

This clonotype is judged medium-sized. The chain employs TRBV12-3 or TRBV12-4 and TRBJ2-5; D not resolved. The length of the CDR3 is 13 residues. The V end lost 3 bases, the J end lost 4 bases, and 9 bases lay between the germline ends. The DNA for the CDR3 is TGTGCCAGCAGTTTGTTTTCGGGAGAGACCCAGTACTTC. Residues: CASSLFSGETQYF.

The chain's CDR3 is CASRAAYEQYF. The CDR3, as DNA: TGTGCCAGCAGGGCCGCCTACGAGCAGTACTTC. This rearrangement joins TRBV2 to TRBJ2-7; D remains unclear. Germline V gene lookup returns CDR1 SNHLY and CDR2 FYNNEI. V lost 6 bases and J 2 bases, leaving 5 bases between the germline ends. The CDR3 is 11 residues long. Supplemented by reference TRBV2 and TRBJ2-7, the full variable domain reads EPEVTQTPSHQVTQMGQEVILRCVPISNHLYFYWYRQILGQKVEFLVSFYNNEISEKSEIFDDQFSVERPDGSNFTLKIRSTKLEDSAMYFCASRAAYEQYFGPGTRLTVT.

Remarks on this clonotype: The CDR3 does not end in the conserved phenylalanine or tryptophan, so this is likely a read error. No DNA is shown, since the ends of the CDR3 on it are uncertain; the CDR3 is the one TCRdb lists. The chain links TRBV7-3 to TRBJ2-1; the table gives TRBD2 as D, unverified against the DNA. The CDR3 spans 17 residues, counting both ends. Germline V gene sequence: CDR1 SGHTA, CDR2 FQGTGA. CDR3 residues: CASSKLAGVMDEQFFGA.

CDR3 sequence (DNA): TGTGCCACCACGGACAGGTACAATGAGCAGTTCTTC. It translates to CATTDRYNEQFF. The J gene is TRBJ2-1, the V gene TRBV28, with 7 bases matching TRBD1. V lost 10 bases and J lost 4; bases outside the gene matches: 4. CDR3 length: 12 amino acids. Germline V gene data show CDR1 as MDHEN and CDR2 as SYDVKM.

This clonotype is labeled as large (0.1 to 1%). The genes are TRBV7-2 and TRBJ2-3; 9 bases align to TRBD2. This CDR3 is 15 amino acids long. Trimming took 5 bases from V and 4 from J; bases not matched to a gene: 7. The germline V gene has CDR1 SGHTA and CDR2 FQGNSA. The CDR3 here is CASSGQAGGADTQYF. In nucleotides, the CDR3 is TGTGCCAGCAGCGGACAAGCGGGAGGAGCAGATACGCAGTATTTT.

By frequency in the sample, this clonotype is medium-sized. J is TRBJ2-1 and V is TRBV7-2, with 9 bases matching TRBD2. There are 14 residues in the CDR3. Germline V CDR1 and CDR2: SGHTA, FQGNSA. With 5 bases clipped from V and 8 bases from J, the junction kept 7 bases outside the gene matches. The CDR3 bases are TGTGCCAGCAGCGGGCTAGCGGGACGGGATGAGCAGTTCTTC. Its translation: CASSGLAGRDEQFF.

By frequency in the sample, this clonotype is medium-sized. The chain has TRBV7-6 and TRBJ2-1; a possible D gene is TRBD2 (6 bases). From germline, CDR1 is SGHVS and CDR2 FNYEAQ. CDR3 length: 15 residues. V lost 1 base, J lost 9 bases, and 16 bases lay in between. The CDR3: CASSLVPTSSGEQFF. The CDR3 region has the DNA TGTGCCAGCAGCTTAGTCCCGACTAGTTCCGGTGAGCAGTTCTTC.

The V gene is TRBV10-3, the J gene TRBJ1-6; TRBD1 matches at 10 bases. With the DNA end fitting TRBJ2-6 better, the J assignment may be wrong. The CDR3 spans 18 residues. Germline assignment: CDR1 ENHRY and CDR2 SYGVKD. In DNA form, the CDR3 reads TGTGCCATCAGTGGACAGGGGGCACCATCTTCTGGGGCCAACGTCCTGACTTTC. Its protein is CAISGQGAPSSGANVLTF.

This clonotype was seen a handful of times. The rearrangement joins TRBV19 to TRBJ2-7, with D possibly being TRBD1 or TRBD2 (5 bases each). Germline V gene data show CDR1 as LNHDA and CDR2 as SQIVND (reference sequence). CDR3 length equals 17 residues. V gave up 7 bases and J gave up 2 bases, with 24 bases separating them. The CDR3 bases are TGTGCCAGTAATAGGGACCTCGTTCCGAGAACTCCCTACGAGCAGTACTTC. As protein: CASNRDLVPRTPYEQYF. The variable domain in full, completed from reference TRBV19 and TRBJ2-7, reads DGGITQSPKYLFRKEGQNVTLSCEQNLNHDAMYWYRQDPGQGLRLIYYSQIVNDFQKGDIAEGYSVSREKKESFPLTVTSAQKNPTAFYLCASNRDLVPRTPYEQYFGPGTRLTVT.

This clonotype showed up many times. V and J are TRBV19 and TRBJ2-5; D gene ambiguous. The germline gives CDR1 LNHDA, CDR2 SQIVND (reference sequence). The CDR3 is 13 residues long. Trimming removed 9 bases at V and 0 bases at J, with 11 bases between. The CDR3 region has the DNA TGTGCCAGGGGAAACCGAAACCAAGAGACCCAGTACTTC. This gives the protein CARGNRNQETQYF.

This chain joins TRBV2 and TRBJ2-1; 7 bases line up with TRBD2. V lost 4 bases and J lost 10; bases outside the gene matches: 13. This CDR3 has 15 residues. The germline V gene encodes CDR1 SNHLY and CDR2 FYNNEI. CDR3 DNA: TGTGCCAGCAGTGTTCCCCGGGGGGTAACCTACGAGCAGTTCTTC. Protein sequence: CASSVPRGVTYEQFF.

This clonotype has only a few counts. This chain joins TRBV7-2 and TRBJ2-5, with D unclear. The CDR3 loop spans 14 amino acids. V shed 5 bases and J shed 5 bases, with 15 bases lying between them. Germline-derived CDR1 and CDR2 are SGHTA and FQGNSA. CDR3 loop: CASSTGPVGETQYF. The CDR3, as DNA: TGTGCCAGCAGCACCGGACCAGTCGGGGAGACCCAGTACTTC.

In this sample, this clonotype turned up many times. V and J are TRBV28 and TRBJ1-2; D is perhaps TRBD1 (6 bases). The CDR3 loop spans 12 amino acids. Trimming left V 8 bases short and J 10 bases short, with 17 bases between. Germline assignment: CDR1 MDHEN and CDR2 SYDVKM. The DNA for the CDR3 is TGTGCCAGCTCGGACAGCAGTAATGACTACACCTTC. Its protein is CASSDSSNDYTF.

CDR3 sequence (DNA): TGTGCCAGTAGGCCTAGCGACTCCTACGAGCAGTTCTTC. It encodes CASRPSDSYEQFF. This chain connects TRBV19 to TRBJ2-1, with D possibly being TRBD2 (6 bases). This CDR3 contains 13 residues. Germline CDR1 reads LNHDA; CDR2 reads SQIVND (reference sequence). The ends were cut back, 6 bases at V and 10 bases at J, with 16 bases in the middle.

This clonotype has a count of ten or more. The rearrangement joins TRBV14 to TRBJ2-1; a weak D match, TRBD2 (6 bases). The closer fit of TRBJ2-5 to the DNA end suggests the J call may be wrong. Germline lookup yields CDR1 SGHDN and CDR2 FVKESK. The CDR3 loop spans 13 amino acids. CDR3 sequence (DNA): TGTGCCAGCAGCCAAGATCCCGGGGGGACCCAGTACTTC. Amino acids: CASSQDPGGTQYF.

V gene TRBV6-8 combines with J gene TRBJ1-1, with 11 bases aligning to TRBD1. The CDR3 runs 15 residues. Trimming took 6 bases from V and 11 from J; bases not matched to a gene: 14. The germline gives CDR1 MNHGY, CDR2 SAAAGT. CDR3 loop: CASRTSIRDRGAAFF. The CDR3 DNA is TGTGCCAGCAGGACAAGTATACGGGACAGGGGGGCGGCTTTCTTT.

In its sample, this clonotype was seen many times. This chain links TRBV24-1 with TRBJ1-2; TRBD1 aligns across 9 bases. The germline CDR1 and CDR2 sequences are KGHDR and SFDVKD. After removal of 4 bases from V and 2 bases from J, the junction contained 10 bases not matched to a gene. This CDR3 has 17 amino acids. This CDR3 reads CATSDPGQGSWNYGYTF. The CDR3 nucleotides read TGTGCCACCAGTGACCCTGGACAGGGGAGTTGGAACTATGGCTACACCTTC.

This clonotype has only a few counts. The CDR3 here is CSVARALSNEQYF. The CDR3 DNA follows: TGCAGCGTTGCGAGGGCACTATCCAACGAGCAGTACTTC. The chain employs TRBV29-1 and TRBJ2-7; tentatively, D is TRBD2 (5 bases). The germline V and J ends were trimmed by 4 bases and 5 bases, with 15 bases remaining between them. This CDR3 has 13 residues. Germline V gene sequence: CDR1 SQVTM, CDR2 ANQGSEA.

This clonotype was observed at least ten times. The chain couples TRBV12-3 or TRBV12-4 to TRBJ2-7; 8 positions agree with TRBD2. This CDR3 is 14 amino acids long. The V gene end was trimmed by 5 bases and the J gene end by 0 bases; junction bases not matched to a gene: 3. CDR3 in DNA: TGTGCCAGCAGTCCGGGACTAGGCTCCTACGAGCAGTACTTC. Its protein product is CASSPGLGSYEQYF.

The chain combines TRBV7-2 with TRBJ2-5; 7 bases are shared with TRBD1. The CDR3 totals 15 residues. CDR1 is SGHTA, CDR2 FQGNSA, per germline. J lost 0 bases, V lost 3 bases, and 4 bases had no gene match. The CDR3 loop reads CASSLGDRDQETQYF. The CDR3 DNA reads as TGTGCCAGCAGCTTGGGTGACAGGGACCAAGAGACCCAGTACTTC. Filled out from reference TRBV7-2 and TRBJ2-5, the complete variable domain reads GAGVSQSPSNKVTEKGKDVELRCDPISGHTALYWYRQSLGQGLEFLIYFQGNSAPDKSGLPSDRFSAERTGGSVSTLTIQRTQQEDSAVYLCASSLGDRDQETQYFGPGTRLLVL.

CDR3 nucleotide sequence: TGTGCCAGCAGCTTCGGGGGACAGGGATTGAACACTGAAGCTTTCTTT. Its translation is CASSFGGQGLNTEAFF. The chain couples TRBV7-2 to TRBJ1-1, with 9 nucleotides matching TRBD1. CDR3 size: 16 residues. V was pared by 3 bases and J by 0 bases, with 5 bases of the junction left unmatched. Per germline, CDR1 SGHTA and CDR2 FQGNSA.

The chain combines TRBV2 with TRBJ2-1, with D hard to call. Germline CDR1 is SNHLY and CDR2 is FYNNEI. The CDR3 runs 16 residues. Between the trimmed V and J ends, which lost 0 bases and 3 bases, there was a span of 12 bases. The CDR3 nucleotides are TGTGCCAGCAGTGAAGCGCTTCGAGGCAGCTACAATGAGCAGTTCTTC. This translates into CASSEALRGSYNEQFF. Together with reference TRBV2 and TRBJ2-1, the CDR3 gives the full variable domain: EPEVTQTPSHQVTQMGQEVILRCVPISNHLYFYWYRQILGQKVEFLVSFYNNEISEKSEIFDDQFSVERPDGSNFTLKIRSTKLEDSAMYFCASSEALRGSYNEQFFGPGTRLTVL.